This T cell receptor (beta chain) is drawn from a study of T-cell reconstitution after alpha-beta-depleted transplantation in children. This clonotype was seen at least ten times. Its antigen is unknown. A library of TCRbeta sequences, prepared with unique molecular identifiers, was generated. TCRdb itself ran the PCR reads through MiXCR, one entry per CDR3 protein. The sample carries about 160,000 distinct CDR3 sequences, more than 9.5% recorded once. Germline CDR1 SGHDN, CDR2 FVKESK. V trimming: 3 bases; J trimming: 3 bases; junction bases outside the gene matches: 10. This CDR3 region has 17 residues. General study findings and limits: Among T cells one year after transplant, newly produced cells accounted for most counts and diversity. In some patients, recipient T cells and intrathymic progenitors surviving conditioning explained high day-60 diversity.

The chain joins TRBV14 to TRBJ1-5; 8 bases map to TRBD1. This specimen consisted of PBMCs, obtained before TCRalphabeta/CD19-depleted stem cell transplant. This TCR derives from a boy aged 2-9 years with acute myeloid leukemia, due to receive a stem cell transplant. CDR3 nucleotides: TGTGCCAGCAGCCACCCCAGGGGGCAGAGGATCAATCAGCCCCAGCATTTT. Its protein is CASSHPRGQRINQPQHF.